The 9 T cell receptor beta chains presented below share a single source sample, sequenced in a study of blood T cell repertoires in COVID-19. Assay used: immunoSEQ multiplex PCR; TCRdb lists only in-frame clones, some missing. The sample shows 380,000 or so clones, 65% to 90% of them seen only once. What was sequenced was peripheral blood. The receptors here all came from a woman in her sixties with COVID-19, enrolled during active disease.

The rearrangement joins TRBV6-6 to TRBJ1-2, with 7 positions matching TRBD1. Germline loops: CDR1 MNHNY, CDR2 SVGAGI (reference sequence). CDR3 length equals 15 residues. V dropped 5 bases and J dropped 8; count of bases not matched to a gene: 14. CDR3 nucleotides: TGTGCCAGCAGTACTACTACCGACAGGGTTGAAGGCTACACCTTC. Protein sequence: CASSTTTDRVEGYTF.

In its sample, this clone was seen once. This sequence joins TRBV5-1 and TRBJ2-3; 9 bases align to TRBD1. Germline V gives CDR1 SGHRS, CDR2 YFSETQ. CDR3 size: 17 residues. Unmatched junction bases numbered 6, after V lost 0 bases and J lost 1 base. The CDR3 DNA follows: TGCGCCAGCAGCTTGGGCCTCACAGGGGGCGGCACAGATACGCAGTATTTT. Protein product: CASSLGLTGGGTDTQYF.

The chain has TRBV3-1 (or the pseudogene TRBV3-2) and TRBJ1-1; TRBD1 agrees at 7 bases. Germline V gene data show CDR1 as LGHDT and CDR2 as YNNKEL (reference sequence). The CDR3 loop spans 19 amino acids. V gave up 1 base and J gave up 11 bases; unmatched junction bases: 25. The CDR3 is CASSQVHIDREEVRSYAFF. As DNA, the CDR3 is TGTGCCAGCAGCCAAGTACATATCGACAGGGAAGAGGTTAGGAGTTATGCTTTCTTT.

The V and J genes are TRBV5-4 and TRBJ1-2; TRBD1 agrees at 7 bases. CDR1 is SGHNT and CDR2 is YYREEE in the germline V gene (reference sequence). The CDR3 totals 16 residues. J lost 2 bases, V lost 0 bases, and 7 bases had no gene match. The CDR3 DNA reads TGTGCCAGCAGCTTGGGTTTGGGGACAGCCAACTATGGCTACACCTTC. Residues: CASSLGLGTANYGYTF.

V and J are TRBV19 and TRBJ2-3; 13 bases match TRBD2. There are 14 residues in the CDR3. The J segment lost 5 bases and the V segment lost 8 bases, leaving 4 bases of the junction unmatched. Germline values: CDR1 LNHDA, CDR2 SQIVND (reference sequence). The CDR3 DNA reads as TGTGCCAGTCACACTAGCGGGGGGGGAGATACGCAGTATTTT. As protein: CASHTSGGGDTQYF.

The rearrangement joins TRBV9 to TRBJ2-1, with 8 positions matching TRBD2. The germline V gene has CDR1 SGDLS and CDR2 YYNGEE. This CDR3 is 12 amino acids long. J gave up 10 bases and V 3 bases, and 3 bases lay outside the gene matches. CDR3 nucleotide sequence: TGTGCCAGCAGCGGATTAGCGGGAGAGCAGTTCTTC. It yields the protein CASSGLAGEQFF.

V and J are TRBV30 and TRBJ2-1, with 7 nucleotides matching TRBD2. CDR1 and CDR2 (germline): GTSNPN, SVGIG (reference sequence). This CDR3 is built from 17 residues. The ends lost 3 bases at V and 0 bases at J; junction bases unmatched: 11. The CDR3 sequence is CAWRTNQRGVSYNEQFF. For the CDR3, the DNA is TGTGCCTGGAGGACGAATCAACGGGGGGTCTCCTACAATGAGCAGTTCTTC.

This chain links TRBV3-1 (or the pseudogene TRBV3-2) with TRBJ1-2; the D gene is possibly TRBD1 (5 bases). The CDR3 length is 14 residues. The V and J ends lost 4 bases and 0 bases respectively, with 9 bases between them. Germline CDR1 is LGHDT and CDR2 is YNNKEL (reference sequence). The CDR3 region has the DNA TGTGCCAGCAGCCCACAACAGGCTAACTATGGCTACACCTTC. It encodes CASSPQQANYGYTF.

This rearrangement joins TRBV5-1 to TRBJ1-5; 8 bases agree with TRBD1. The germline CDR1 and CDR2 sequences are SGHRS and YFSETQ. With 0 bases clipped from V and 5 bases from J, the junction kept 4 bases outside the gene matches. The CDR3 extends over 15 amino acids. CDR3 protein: CASSLGTGIDQPQHF. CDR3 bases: TGCGCCAGCAGCTTGGGGACAGGGATCGATCAGCCCCAGCATTTT. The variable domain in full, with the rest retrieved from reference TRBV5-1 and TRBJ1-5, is KAGVTQTPRYLIKTRGQQVTLSCSPISGHRSVSWYQQTPGQGLQFLFEYFSETQRNKGNFPGRFSGRQFSNSRSEMNVSTLELGDSALYLCASSLGTGIDQPQHFGDGTRLSIL.